The 30 T cell receptor beta chains below come from one sample, sequenced in a study of shared clonotypes between healthy human individuals. Here immunoSEQ multiplex PCR was the method, and the copy in TCRdb shows in-frame clones only, minus some. The table shows about 2.1 million clones, with around 93% occurring only once. Naivety among CD8 cells was defined by CD45RO negativity and positive CCR7 selection, thereby excluding terminally differentiated effector memory CD45RA+ cells. The sequencing sample was made of naive CD8+ T cells from PBMCs. These receptors all come from a man younger than 35 in good health. Some clones in this sample may be carry-over from other donors' samples.

The gene calls are TRBV28 and TRBJ2-7, with D perhaps matching TRBD1 (5 bases). The CDR3 contains 19 residues. The V gene lost 5 bases and the J gene lost 2 bases, with 28 bases spanning the gap. CDR1 is MDHEN and CDR2 is SYDVKM in the germline V gene. The chain's CDR3 is CASSVIPHLRRKGTYEQYF. DNA for the CDR3: TGTGCCAGCAGTGTTATACCGCATCTCAGGCGGAAGGGGACCTACGAGCAGTACTTC.

V gene TRBV28 combines with J gene TRBJ2-7; 8 positions agree with TRBD2. Germline assignment: CDR1 MDHEN and CDR2 SYDVKM. The junction had 7 bases not matched to a gene; V was cut back by 2 bases and J by 1 base. The CDR3 contains 16 residues. DNA of the CDR3: TGTGCCAGCAGTTTAAGCGGGGGTTTCACATCCTACGAGCAGTACTTC. It encodes CASSLSGGFTSYEQYF.

The chain has TRBV13 and TRBJ2-3; D is unresolved. The CDR3 spans 18 residues. CDR1 and CDR2 from the germline V gene are PRHDT and FYEKMQ (reference sequence). V was cut by 2 bases and J by 0 bases, with 18 bases left in between. The CDR3 reads CASSLLKGTSKSTDTQYF. Here the CDR3 DNA reads TGTGCCAGCAGCTTACTGAAAGGAACGTCCAAGAGCACAGATACGCAGTATTTT.

The rearrangement links TRBV27 to TRBJ2-2; 14 bases match TRBD2. The germline V gene has CDR1 MNHEY and CDR2 SMNVEV (reference sequence). This CDR3 is built from 18 residues. V lost 7 bases, J lost 3 bases, and 10 bases stayed unmatched. CDR3 sequence: CASTARLAGGPDTGELFF. For the CDR3, the DNA is TGTGCCAGCACCGCCAGACTAGCGGGAGGGCCTGACACCGGGGAGCTGTTTTTT.

The chain is built from TRBV7-3 and TRBJ2-1; 7 nucleotides match TRBD2. The CDR3 covers 13 residues. The V segment lost 4 bases and the J segment 9 bases; nucleotides outside the gene matches: 6. Germline CDR1 and CDR2: SGHTA and FQGTGA. The CDR3 loop is CASSSIIAGEQFF. CDR3 bases: TGTGCCAGCAGCTCCATTATAGCGGGTGAGCAGTTCTTC.

V and J are TRBV10-3 and TRBJ1-2; tentative D call: TRBD1 (5 bases). CDR3 length: 17 amino acids. Trimming pared 0 bases from V and 3 bases from J, leaving 17 bases between. The germline gives CDR1 ENHRY, CDR2 SYGVKD. The DNA of the CDR3 is TGTGCCATCAGTGAGTCCTTGCTCTACAGGACTGACTATGGCTACACCTTC. Its protein product is CAISESLLYRTDYGYTF.

V and J are TRBV27 and TRBJ2-1; 9 bases match TRBD2. CDR1 is MNHEY and CDR2 is SMNVEV in the germline V gene (reference sequence). The CDR3 is 15 amino acids. The V gene end was trimmed by 9 bases and the J gene end by 4 bases; junction bases not matched to a gene: 10. The CDR3 sequence is CASSRTSGPYNEQFF. For the CDR3, the DNA is TGTGCCAGTAGCCGCACTAGCGGGCCATACAATGAGCAGTTCTTC.

The chain is built from TRBV21-1 and TRBJ2-3; the table's TRBD1 call for D was not verified on the DNA. TRBV21-1 is classified as a pseudogene. The CDR3 is made up of 13 amino acids. The CDR3 reads CASSNDRVDTQYF. As DNA, the CDR3 is TGTGCCAGCAGCAACGACAGGGTAGATACGCAGTATTTT.

The J gene is TRBJ2-2, the V gene TRBV10-1; 9 positions match TRBD1. V was clipped by 2 bases and J by 3 bases; unmatched bases: 4. Germline values: CDR1 WNHNN, CDR2 SYGVQD (reference sequence). The CDR3 runs to 16 residues. The CDR3 reads CASSEGDRAYTGELFF. CDR3 bases: TGCGCCAGCAGTGAGGGGGACAGGGCCTACACCGGGGAGCTGTTTTTT.

The J gene is TRBJ2-7, the V gene TRBV19; D is unresolved. The CDR3 is made up of 12 amino acids. CDR1 is LNHDA and CDR2 is SQIVND in the germline V gene (reference sequence). Trimming removed 4 bases from V and 6 bases from J, with 10 bases in between. CDR3 loop: CASSRGGSEQYF. The CDR3 coding sequence is TGTGCCAGTAGTAGGGGTGGATCCGAGCAGTACTTC.

This chain joins TRBV7-9 and TRBJ2-1, with D maybe TRBD2 (6 bases). The CDR3 sequence is 12 residues long. V was pared by 8 bases and J by 7 bases, with 12 bases between. The germline gives CDR1 SEHNR, CDR2 FQNEAQ (reference sequence). This CDR3 is CASGARENEQFF. The CDR3 nucleotides read TGTGCCAGCGGGGCTCGGGAGAATGAGCAGTTCTTC. The whole variable domain, filled in from reference TRBV7-9 and TRBJ2-1, reads DTGVSQNPRHKITKRGQNVTFRCDPISEHNRLYWYRQTLGQGPEFLTYFQNEAQLEKSRLLSDRFSAERPKGSFSTLEIQRTEQGDSAMYLCASGARENEQFFGPGTRLTVL.

The chain employs TRBV7-2 and TRBJ1-1; D call uncertain. The CDR3 has 15 residues. The V and J ends lost 5 bases and 0 bases respectively, with 13 bases between them. Germline CDR1 SGHTA, CDR2 FQGNSA. CDR3 coding DNA: TGTGCCAGCAGCACGGGCGACGGGATGAACACTGAAGCTTTCTTT. Its protein is CASSTGDGMNTEAFF. Full variable domain (rest looked up from reference TRBV7-2 and TRBJ1-1): GAGVSQSPSNKVTEKGKDVELRCDPISGHTALYWYRQSLGQGLEFLIYFQGNSAPDKSGLPSDRFSAERTGGSVSTLTIQRTQQEDSAVYLCASSTGDGMNTEAFFGQGTRLTVV.

The V and J genes are TRBV4-1 and TRBJ1-1, with 7 bases aligning to TRBD1. The CDR3 is 14 residues long. Trimming at V came to 0 bases and at J to 12 bases, leaving 10 bases not matched to a gene. CDR1 and CDR2 from the germline V gene are MGHRA and YSYEKL. The CDR3 is CASSQEGGSPFPFF. The CDR3 bases are TGCGCCAGCAGCCAAGAAGGGGGCTCCCCGTTCCCTTTCTTT.

The chain uses TRBV28 and TRBJ2-7; 8 nucleotides match TRBD2. Germline CDR1 MDHEN, CDR2 SYDVKM. The CDR3 sequence is 14 residues long. V lost 5 bases, J lost 4 bases, and 7 bases stayed unmatched. CDR3 amino acids: CASSPGGGSYEQYF. CDR3 DNA: TGTGCCAGCAGTCCTGGCGGGGGGAGTTACGAGCAGTACTTC.

The gene calls are TRBV9 and TRBJ2-3; D tentatively fits TRBD1 or TRBD2 (5 bases each). From germline, CDR1 is SGDLS and CDR2 YYNGEE. The CDR3 covers 16 residues. With 4 bases removed from V and 6 bases from J, the gap between germline ends came to 21 bases. The CDR3 nucleotides are TGTGCCAGCAGCCCGGGGACGGCGGCCAACTCGGATACGCAGTATTTT. It encodes CASSPGTAANSDTQYF.

This clone was seen once. The V call is TRBV27, the J call TRBJ2-3; 8 bases map to TRBD2. The CDR3 loop spans 17 amino acids. Germline V gives CDR1 MNHEY, CDR2 SMNVEV (reference sequence). Trimming cost V 3 bases and J 4 bases; bases outside gene matches: 12. The CDR3 DNA follows: TGTGCCAGCAGTTTGGGTCCGGGACTAGGATTTTCAGATACGCAGTATTTT. Translation gives CASSLGPGLGFSDTQYF.

The rearrangement links TRBV7-8 to TRBJ2-2, with D perhaps matching TRBD1 (6 bases). This CDR3 comprises 20 residues. V dropped 4 bases and J dropped 6 bases, with 30 bases sitting between them. Germline assignment: CDR1 SGHVS and CDR2 FQNEAQ. The CDR3 spells CASSSYPWTVKVLEAGELFF. In DNA, the CDR3 is TGTGCCAGCAGCTCCTACCCTTGGACAGTTAAGGTACTGGAAGCCGGGGAGCTGTTTTTT.

The V call is TRBV7-9, the J call TRBJ2-5; 7 nucleotides align to TRBD2. Germline loops: CDR1 SEHNR, CDR2 FQNEAQ (reference sequence). The junction had 1 base not matched to a gene; V was cut back by 5 bases and J by 1 base. The CDR3 consists of 13 residues. The CDR3 DNA is TGTGCCAGCAGCCCTAGCGGCCAAGAGACCCAGTACTTC. Residues: CASSPSGQETQYF.

V and J are TRBV5-3 and TRBJ2-7; D gene ambiguous. Being an ORF, TRBV5-3 has a function that is uncertain. Trimming shortened V by 1 base and J by 4 bases, and 9 bases separated the two germline ends. This CDR3 is built from 13 residues. The CDR3 loop is CARSLLGVYEQYF. The CDR3, as DNA: TGTGCCAGAAGCTTGTTGGGCGTATACGAGCAGTACTTC.

The rearrangement uses TRBV7-8 and TRBJ1-4; a weak D match, TRBD1 (5 bases). CDR1 SGHVS and CDR2 FQNEAQ come from the germline V gene. This CDR3 spans 18 amino acids. V lost 1 base to trimming and J lost 0 bases, with 15 bases between them. In DNA form, the CDR3 reads TGTGCCAGCAGCTTAGGCCTCATAGGGGACGCAACTAATGAAAAACTGTTTTTT. Residues: CASSLGLIGDATNEKLFF.

The count of this clone is one. The V call is TRBV11-2, the J call TRBJ2-7; unclear D gene. The CDR3 loop spans 12 amino acids. Trimming left V 4 bases short and J 3 bases short, with 7 bases between. The germline V gene has CDR1 SGHAT and CDR2 FQNNGV. CDR3 loop: CASSSKGYEQYF. CDR3 coding DNA: TGTGCCAGCAGCTCGAAGGGCTACGAGCAGTACTTC.

This clone is a singleton in its sample. The gene calls are TRBV7-8 and TRBJ2-1, with a tentative D call TRBD2 (5 bases). Germline V gene data show CDR1 as SGHVS and CDR2 as FQNEAQ. Trimming cost V 4 bases and J 10 bases, with 17 bases left between them. CDR3 size: 14 residues. CDR3 coding DNA: TGTGCCAGCAGCTCCGACCGGGGTGCTGGCGAGCAGTTCTTC. Amino acids: CASSSDRGAGEQFF.

The rearrangement uses TRBV9 and TRBJ2-3; 10 bases fit TRBD2. J was trimmed by 7 bases and V by 3 bases; bases with no gene match: 11. In germline, CDR1 is SGDLS, CDR2 YYNGEE. There are 16 residues in the CDR3. The CDR3 is CASSGTGTSAPHTQYF. The CDR3 DNA is TGTGCCAGCAGCGGAACCGGGACTAGCGCTCCGCATACGCAGTATTTT.

In regard to this clone: Other nucleotide sequences from this sample produce the same CDR3. V usage is TRBV7-9 and J usage is TRBJ2-1, with 8 positions matching TRBD2. Unmatched junction bases numbered 7, after V lost 4 bases and J lost 2 bases. The CDR3 runs to 16 residues. Germline assignment: CDR1 SEHNR and CDR2 FQNEAQ (reference sequence). The CDR3 DNA is TGTGCCAGCAGCTCACTGAGCGGGAGCACCTACAATGAGCAGTTCTTC. Protein: CASSSLSGSTYNEQFF.

The chain uses TRBV9 and TRBJ2-2; no clear D gene. Per germline, CDR1 SGDLS and CDR2 YYNGEE. With 4 bases removed from V and 2 bases from J, the gap between germline ends came to 12 bases. The CDR3 runs 15 residues. DNA for the CDR3: TGTGCCAGCAGCTTAGTGGCTAGAAACACCGGGGAGCTGTTTTTT. It is translated as CASSLVARNTGELFF. The variable domain in full, completed from reference TRBV9 and TRBJ2-2, reads DSGVTQTPKHLITATGQRVTLRCSPRSGDLSVYWYQQSLDQGLQFLIQYYNGEERAKGNILERFSAQQFPDLHSELNLSSLELGDSALYFCASSLVARNTGELFFGEGSRLTVL.

The chain recombines TRBV27 with TRBJ2-3, with 8 bases fitting TRBD1. The germline V gene has CDR1 MNHEY and CDR2 SMNVEV (reference sequence). Unmatched junction bases numbered 6, after V lost 2 bases and J lost 5 bases. The CDR3 has 15 residues. This chain's CDR3 is CASSLPGGAGDTQYF. The DNA of the CDR3 is TGTGCCAGCAGTTTACCAGGGGGCGCGGGAGATACGCAGTATTTT.

This clone came up once. Other DNA sequences in this specimen translate into the identical CDR3. This rearrangement joins TRBV15 to TRBJ1-2; D is unclear. Germline loops: CDR1 LNHNV, CDR2 YYDKDF (reference sequence). Trimming cost V 0 bases and J 4 bases, with 9 bases left between them. This CDR3 has 14 amino acids. For the CDR3, the DNA is TGTGCCACCAGCAGAGAGATGCGAAGCTATGGCTACACCTTC. Translating gives CATSREMRSYGYTF.

CDR3 residues: CASSLDSNQETQYF. The CDR3 DNA sequence: TGTGCCAGCAGCTTAGACTCAAACCAAGAGACCCAGTACTTC. This rearrangement joins TRBV7-9 to TRBJ2-5; D is uncertain. Germline loops: CDR1 SEHNR, CDR2 FQNEAQ (reference sequence). CDR3 size: 14 residues. The ends were cut back, 1 base at V and 0 bases at J, with 6 bases in the middle.

The V gene is TRBV5-1, the J gene TRBJ2-7; TRBD1 matches at 8 bases. The germline V gene encodes CDR1 SGHRS and CDR2 YFSETQ. This CDR3 has 13 amino acids. Germline trimming cut 5 bases from V and 3 bases from J; bases unmatched to any gene: 4. The CDR3 is CASSWTGNYEQYF. The CDR3 DNA reads as TGCGCCAGCAGTTGGACAGGGAACTACGAGCAGTACTTC.

The rearrangement uses TRBV29-1 and TRBJ2-4; D is uncertain. This CDR3 is built from 11 residues. V was clipped by 5 bases and J by 10 bases, with 12 bases between them. Germline V gene lookup returns CDR1 SQVTM and CDR2 ANQGSEA. CDR3 sequence: CSVNLERIQYF. As DNA, the CDR3 is TGCAGCGTTAATCTCGAACGTATTCAGTACTTC.